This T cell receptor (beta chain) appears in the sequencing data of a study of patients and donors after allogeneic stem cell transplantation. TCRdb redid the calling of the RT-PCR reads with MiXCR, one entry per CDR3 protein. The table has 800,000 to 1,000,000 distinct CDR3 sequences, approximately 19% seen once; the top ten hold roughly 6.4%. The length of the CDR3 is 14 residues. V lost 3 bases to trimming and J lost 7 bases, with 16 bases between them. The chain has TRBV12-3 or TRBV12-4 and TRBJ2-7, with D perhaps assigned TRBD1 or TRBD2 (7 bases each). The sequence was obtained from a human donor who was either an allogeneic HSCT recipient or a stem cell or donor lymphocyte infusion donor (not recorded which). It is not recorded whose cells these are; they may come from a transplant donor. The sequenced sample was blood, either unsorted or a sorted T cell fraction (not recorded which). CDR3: CASSFVGRGGEQYF. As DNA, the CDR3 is TGTGCCAGCAGTTTTGTGGGCAGGGGGGGGGAGCAGTACTTC.